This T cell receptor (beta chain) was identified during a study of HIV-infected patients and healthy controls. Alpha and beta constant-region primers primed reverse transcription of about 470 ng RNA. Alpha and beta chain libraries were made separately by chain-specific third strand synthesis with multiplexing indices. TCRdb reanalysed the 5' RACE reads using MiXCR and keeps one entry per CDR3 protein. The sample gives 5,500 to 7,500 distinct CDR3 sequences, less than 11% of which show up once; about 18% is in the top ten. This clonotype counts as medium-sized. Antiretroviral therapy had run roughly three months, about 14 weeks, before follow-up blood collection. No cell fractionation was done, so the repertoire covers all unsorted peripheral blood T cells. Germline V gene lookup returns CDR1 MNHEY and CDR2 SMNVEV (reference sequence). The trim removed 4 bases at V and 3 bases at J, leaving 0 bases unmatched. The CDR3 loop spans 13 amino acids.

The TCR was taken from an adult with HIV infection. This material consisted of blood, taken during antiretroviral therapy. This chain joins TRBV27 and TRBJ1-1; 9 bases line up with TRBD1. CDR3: CASSWTGDTEAFF. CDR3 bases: TGTGCCAGCAGTTGGACAGGGGACACTGAAGCTTTCTTT.